This note documents a single TCR beta chain sequence. The antigen is not known. The entry originates in a study of CD8 T cells in ankylosing spondylitis. General study findings and limits: Matched ankylosing spondylitis synovial fluid reportedly showed significant enrichment of disease-linked clones.

TCR beta libraries were made by quantitative 5'-RACE with molecular barcodes. TCRdb reprocessed the 5' RACE reads via MiXCR and lists one record per CDR3 protein. In the table there are roughly 100,000 distinct CDR3 sequences, approximately 25% of which are singletons. Germline V gene data show CDR1 as LGHNA and CDR2 as YNFKEQ. The V end lost 6 bases, the J end lost 3 bases, and 21 bases lay between the germline ends. The length of the CDR3 is 17 residues. Source material: synovial fluid, either unsorted or a sorted T cell fraction (not recorded which). This sequence joins TRBV4-2 and TRBJ2-1, with a tentative D call TRBD1 (5 bases). This TCR was sampled from a male donor with ankylosing spondylitis. CDR3 in amino acids: CASSSTQGSLNYNEQFF. The CDR3 nucleotides are TGTGCCAGCAGTAGTACTCAGGGCAGCTTAAACTACAATGAGCAGTTCTTC.